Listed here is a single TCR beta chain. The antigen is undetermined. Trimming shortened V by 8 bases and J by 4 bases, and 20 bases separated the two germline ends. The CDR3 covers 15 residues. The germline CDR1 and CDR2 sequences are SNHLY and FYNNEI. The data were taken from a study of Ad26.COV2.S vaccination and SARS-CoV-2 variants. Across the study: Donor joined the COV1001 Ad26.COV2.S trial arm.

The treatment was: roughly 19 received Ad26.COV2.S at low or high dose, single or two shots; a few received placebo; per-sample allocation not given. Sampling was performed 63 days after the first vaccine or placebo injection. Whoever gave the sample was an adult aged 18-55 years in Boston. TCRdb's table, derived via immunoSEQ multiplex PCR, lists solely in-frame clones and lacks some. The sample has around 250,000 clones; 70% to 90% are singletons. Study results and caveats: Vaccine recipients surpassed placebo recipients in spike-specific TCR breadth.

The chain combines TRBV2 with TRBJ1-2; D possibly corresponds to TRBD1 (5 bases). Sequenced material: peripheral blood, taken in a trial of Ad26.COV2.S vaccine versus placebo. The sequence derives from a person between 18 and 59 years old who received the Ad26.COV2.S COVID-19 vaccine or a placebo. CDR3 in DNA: TGTGCCAGCGGGGCCTTACTTGCCAGTCCCTATGGCTACACCTTC. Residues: CASGALLASPYGYTF.